The entry below describes one T cell receptor (beta chain). Isolated RNA was reverse transcribed in full, so expressed TCRB transcripts were sequenced. Some clones are missing from TCRdb's copy, which holds only in-frame ones; the method was immunoSEQ multiplex PCR. The sample yields 400,000 to 450,000 clones, approximately 14% seen once. The sample belongs to a study of beta chain features in type 1 diabetes. Per the germline V gene, CDR1 is SGDLS and CDR2 is YYNGEE. V shed 2 bases and J shed 7 bases, with 16 bases lying between them. The CDR3 contains 15 residues. This chain joins TRBV9 and TRBJ2-1; D unresolved. The origin of this receptor is a young man in good health. The sequencing sample was made of naive CD4+ T cells from blood. DNA of the CDR3: TGTGCCAGCAGCGTCGCCGAGGTGGTGGGAAATGAGCAGTTCTTC. Encoded protein: CASSVAEVVGNEQFF.